This T cell receptor beta chain was retrieved from a study of response to subunit inactivated influenza vaccine. TCRdb re-derived calls from the RT-PCR reads in MiXCR, one entry per CDR3 protein. The sample consists of roughly 710,000 distinct CDR3 sequences, approximately 14% of them appearing once. This CDR3 region has 18 residues. CDR1 and CDR2 from the germline V gene are LGHNA and YSLEER. V was cut by 2 bases and J by 5 bases, with 24 bases left in between. Study conclusions and caveats: Only a handful of new T cells, the authors suggested, are recruited with each seasonal influenza vaccination.

This clonotype occurred a few times. Its antigen remains unknown. This TCR was sampled from a man aged 50 to 60 who received an inactivated influenza vaccine. The genes are TRBV4-3 and TRBJ1-1; TRBD1 is a possible D gene (6 bases). The sample here was PBMCs from blood, taken less than 15 days before vaccination. The CDR3 sequence is CASSQLEWGQAEGTEAFF. The CDR3 region has the DNA TGCGCCAGCAGCCAATTGGAGTGGGGGCAGGCGGAAGGGACTGAAGCTTTCTTT.